This T cell receptor (beta chain) stems from a study of CD8 T cells in Susac syndrome. Germline loops: CDR1 SGHTS, CDR2 YDEGEE. The length of the CDR3 is 15 residues. V dropped 4 bases and J dropped 1 base, with 11 bases sitting between them. Random-hexamer reverse transcription was applied to about 0.45 to 1 ug RNA. Using its own MiXCR run on the immunoSEQ multiplex PCR reads, TCRdb lists one record per CDR3 protein. The table lists roughly 150,000 distinct CDR3 sequences, approximately 95% of them singletons, with approximately 0.15% in the top ten. The J gene is TRBJ2-2, the V gene TRBV5-8; possible D gene TRBD1, 5 bases. The source of this sequence is a human donor with Susac syndrome. The specimen sequenced was CD4+ T cells from PBMCs. DNA of the CDR3: TGTGCCAGCAGCCCAGGGCAGGGGAACACCGGGGAGCTGTTTTTT. It is translated as CASSPGQGNTGELFF.